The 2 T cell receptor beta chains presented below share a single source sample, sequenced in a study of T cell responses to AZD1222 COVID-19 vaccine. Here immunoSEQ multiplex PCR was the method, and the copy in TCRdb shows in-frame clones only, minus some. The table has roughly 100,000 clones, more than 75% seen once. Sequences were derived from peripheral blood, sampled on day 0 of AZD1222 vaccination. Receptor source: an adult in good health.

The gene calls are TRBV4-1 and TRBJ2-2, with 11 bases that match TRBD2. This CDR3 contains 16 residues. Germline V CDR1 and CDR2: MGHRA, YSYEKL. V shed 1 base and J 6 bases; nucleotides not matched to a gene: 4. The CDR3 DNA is TGCGCCAGCAGCCAAGCACTAGCGGGAGTAGCCGGGGAGCTGTTTTTT. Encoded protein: CASSQALAGVAGELFF.

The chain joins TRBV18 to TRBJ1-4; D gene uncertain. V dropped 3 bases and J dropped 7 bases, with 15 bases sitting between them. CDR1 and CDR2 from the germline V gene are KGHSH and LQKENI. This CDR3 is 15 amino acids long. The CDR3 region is CASSPNILLGEKLFF. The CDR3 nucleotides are TGTGCCAGCTCACCTAACATCCTTCTGGGTGAAAAACTGTTTTTT.